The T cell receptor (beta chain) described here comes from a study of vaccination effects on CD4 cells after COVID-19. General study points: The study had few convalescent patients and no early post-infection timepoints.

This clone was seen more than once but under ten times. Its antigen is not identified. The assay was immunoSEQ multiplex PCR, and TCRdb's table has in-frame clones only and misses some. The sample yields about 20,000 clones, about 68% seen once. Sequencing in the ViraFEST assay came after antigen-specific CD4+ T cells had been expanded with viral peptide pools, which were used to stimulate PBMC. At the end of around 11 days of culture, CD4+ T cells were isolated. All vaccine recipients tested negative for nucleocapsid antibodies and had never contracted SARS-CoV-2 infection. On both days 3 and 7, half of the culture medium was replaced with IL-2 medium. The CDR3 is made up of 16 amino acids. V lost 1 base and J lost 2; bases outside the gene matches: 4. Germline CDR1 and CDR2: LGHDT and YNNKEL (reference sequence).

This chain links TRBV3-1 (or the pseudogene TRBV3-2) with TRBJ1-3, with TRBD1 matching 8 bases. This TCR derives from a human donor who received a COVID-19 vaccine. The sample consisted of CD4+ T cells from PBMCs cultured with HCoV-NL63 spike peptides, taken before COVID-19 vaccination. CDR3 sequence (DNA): TGTGCCAGCAGCCAAGTTCAGGGGGCGCCTGGAAACACCATATATTTT. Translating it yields CASSQVQGAPGNTIYF.